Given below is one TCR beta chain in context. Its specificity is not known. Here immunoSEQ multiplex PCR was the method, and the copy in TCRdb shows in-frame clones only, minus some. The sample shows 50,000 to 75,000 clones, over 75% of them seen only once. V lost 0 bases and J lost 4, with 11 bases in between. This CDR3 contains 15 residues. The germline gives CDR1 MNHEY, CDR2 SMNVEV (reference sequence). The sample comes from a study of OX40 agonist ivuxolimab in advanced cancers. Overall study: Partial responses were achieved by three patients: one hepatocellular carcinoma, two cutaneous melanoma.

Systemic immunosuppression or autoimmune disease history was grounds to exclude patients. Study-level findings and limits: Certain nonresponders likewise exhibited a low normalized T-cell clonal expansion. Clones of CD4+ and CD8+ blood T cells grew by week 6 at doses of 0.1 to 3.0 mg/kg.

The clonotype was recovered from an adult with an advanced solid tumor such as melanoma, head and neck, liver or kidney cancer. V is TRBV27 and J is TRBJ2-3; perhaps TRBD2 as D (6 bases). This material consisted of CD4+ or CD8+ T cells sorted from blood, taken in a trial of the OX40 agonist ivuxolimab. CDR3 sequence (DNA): TGTGCCAGCAGTTTATCGGTGGGGGGAGCAGATACGCAGTATTTT. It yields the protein CASSLSVGGADTQYF.